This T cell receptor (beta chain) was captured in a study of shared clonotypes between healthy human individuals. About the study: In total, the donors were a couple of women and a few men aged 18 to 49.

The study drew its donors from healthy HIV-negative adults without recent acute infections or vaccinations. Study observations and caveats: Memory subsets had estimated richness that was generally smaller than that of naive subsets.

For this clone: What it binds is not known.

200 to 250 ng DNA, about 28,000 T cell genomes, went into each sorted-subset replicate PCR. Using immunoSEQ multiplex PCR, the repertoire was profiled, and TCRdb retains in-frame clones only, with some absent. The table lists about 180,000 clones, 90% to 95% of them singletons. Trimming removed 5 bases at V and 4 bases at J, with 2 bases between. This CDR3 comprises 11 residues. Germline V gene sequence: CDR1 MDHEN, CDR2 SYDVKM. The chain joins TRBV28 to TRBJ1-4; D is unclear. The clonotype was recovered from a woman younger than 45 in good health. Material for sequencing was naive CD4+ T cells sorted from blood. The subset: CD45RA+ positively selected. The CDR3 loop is CASSLNEKLFF. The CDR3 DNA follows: TGTGCCAGCAGTCTTAATGAAAAACTGTTTTTT.